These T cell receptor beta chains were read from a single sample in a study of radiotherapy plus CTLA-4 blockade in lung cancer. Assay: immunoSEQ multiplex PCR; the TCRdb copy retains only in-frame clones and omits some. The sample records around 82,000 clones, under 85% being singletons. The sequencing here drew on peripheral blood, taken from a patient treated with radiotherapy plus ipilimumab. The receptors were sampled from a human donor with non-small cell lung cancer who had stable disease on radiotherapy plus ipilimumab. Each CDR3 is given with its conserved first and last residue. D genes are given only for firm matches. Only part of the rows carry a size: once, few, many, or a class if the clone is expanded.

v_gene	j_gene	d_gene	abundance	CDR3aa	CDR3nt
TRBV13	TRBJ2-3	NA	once	CASSSGTRGITDTQYF	TGTGCCAGCAGCTCTGGGACCCGAGGGATCACAGATACGCAGTATTTT
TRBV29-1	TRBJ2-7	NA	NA	CSVGFRGAYEQYF	TGCAGCGTAGGTTTCAGAGGGGCCTACGAGCAGTACTTC
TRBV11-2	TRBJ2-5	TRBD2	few	CASIHLAGGVETQYF	TGTGCCAGCATCCACCTAGCGGGGGGTGTGGAGACCCAGTACTTC
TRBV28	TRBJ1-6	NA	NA	CASSSPHGTSVKALHF	TGTGCCAGCAGTTCCCCCCATGGGACGTCGGTGAAGGCCCTCCACTTT
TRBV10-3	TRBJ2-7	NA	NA	CAISDTGQPAYEQYF	TGTGCCATCAGTGATACTGGGCAGCCTGCCTACGAGCAGTACTTC
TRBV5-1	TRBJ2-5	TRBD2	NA	CASSLGLAGETQYF	TGCGCCAGCAGCTTGGGACTAGCCGGAGAGACCCAGTACTTC
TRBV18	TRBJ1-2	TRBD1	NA	CASSPPDRGGYGYTF	TGTGCCAGCTCACCACCGGACAGGGGCGGCTATGGCTACACCTTC
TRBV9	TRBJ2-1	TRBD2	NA	CASSGTSGRYNEQFF	TGTGCCAGCAGTGGGACTAGCGGGAGATACAATGAGCAGTTCTTC
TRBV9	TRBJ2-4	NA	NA	CASSPLASAKNIQYF	TGTGCCAGCAGCCCCCTGGCTAGCGCCAAAAACATTCAGTACTTC
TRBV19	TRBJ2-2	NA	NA	CASRSEAGIRGGELFF	TGTGCCAGTAGAAGTGAAGCCGGGATCCGGGGCGGGGAGCTGTTTTTT
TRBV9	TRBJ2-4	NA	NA	CASSVGSITGSRGGIQYF	TGTGCCAGCAGCGTAGGCTCGATCACAGGGTCACGCGGTGGCATTCAGTACTTC
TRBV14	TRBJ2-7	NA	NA	CASSQGAGFGWSSYEQYF	TGTGCCAGCAGCCAAGGGGCTGGGTTTGGTTGGAGCTCCTACGAGCAGTACTTC
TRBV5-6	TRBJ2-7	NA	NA	CASSFFRGKEQYF	TGTGCCAGCAGCTTCTTTCGGGGGAAGGAGCAGTACTTC
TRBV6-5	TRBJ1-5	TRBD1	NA	CASSTRTGANQPQHF	TGTGCCAGCAGTACCCGGACAGGAGCTAATCAGCCCCAGCATTTT
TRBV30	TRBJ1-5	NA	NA	CAWPKGIYSNQPQHF	TGTGCCTGGCCGAAGGGAATATATAGCAATCAGCCCCAGCATTTT
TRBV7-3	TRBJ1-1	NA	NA	CASSLDSNTEAFF	TGTGCCAGCAGCCTAGACTCGAACACTGAAGCTTTCTTT
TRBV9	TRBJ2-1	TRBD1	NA	CASSVVGTGGNNEQFF	TGTGCCAGCAGCGTAGTTGGGACAGGTGGTAACAATGAGCAGTTCTTC
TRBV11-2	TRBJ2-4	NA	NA	CASSQRGLGVGSSTNIQYF	TGTGCCAGCAGCCAGAGAGGATTAGGGGTCGGATCTTCGACAAACATTCAGTACTTC
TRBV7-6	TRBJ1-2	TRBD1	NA	CASSLGQGLHGYTF	TGTGCCAGCAGCTTAGGACAGGGGCTTCATGGCTACACCTTC
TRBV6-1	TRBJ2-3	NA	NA	CASSEARAGLTSTDTQYF	TGTGCCAGCAGTGAAGCGCGGGCAGGACTTACTAGCACAGATACGCAGTATTTT
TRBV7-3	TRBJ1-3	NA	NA	CASSPRGADTIYF	TGTGCCAGCAGCCCTCGGGGTGCAGACACCATATATTTT
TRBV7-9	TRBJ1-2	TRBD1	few	CASRRDGTANYGYTF	TGTGCCAGCAGAAGGGACGGGACAGCTAACTATGGCTACACCTTC
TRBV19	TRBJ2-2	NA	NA	CASLARGEGTGELFF	TGTGCCAGCCTGGCGAGGGGAGAGGGCACCGGGGAGCTGTTTTTT
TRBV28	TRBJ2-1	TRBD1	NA	CASRDSFDEQFF	TGTGCCAGCCGGGACAGTTTCGATGAGCAGTTCTTC
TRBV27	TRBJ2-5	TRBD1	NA	CASRLTGALQETQYF	TGTGCCAGCAGGTTGACAGGGGCCCTCCAAGAGACCCAGTACTTC
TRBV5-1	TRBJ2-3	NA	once	CASSLVGVGTDTQYF	TGCGCCAGCAGCCTTGTTGGGGTAGGGACAGATACGCAGTATTTT
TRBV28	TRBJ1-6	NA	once	CASSLAYLGSDSPLHF	TGTGCCAGCAGTCTTGCATATCTAGGGTCCGATTCACCCCTCCACTTT
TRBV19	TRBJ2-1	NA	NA	CASSINRNNEQFF	TGTGCCAGTAGTATAAACAGAAACAATGAGCAGTTCTTC
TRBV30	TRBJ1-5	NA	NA	CAWSVRGARQPQHF	TGTGCCTGGAGTGTACGGGGGGCACGCCAGCCCCAGCATTTT
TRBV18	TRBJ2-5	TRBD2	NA	CASSPTSGEETQYF	TGTGCCAGCTCACCTACTAGCGGAGAAGAGACCCAGTACTTC
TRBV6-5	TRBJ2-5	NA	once	CASSERRRETQYF	TGTGCCAGCAGCGAACGACGACGGGAGACCCAGTACTTC
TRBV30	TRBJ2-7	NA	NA	CAWCNVRDWPYEQYF	TGTGCCTGGTGTAACGTCCGGGACTGGCCCTACGAGCAGTACTTC
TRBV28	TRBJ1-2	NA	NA	CASSLPSYGYTF	TGTGCCAGCAGTTTACCCAGCTATGGCTACACCTTC
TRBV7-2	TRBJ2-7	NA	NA	CASSPPGVYEQYF	TGTGCCAGCAGCCCGCCAGGGGTCTACGAGCAGTACTTC
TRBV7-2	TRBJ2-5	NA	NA	CASSPWGAAETQYF	TGTGCCAGCAGCCCGTGGGGGGCAGCAGAGACCCAGTACTTC
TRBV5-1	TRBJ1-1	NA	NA	CASSLDLGRNTEAFF	TGCGCCAGCAGCTTGGACTTAGGGCGGAACACTGAAGCTTTCTTT
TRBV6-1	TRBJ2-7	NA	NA	CASSEARTAPYEQYF	TGTGCCAGCAGTGAAGCTCGGACAGCACCCTACGAGCAGTACTTC
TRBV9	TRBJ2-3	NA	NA	CASSVGSSLSTDTQYF	TGTGCCAGCAGCGTAGGTTCGTCTTTAAGCACAGATACGCAGTATTTT
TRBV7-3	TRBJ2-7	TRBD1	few	CASSPAGQGYEQYF	TGTGCCAGCAGCCCGGCGGGACAGGGATACGAGCAGTACTTC
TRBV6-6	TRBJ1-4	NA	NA	CASSLRIEAEKLFF	TGTGCCAGCAGTCTTAGGATTGAGGCTGAAAAACTGTTTTTT
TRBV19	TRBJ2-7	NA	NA	CASSHLLRALGEATYEQYF	TGTGCCAGTAGTCACCTACTCAGAGCGTTGGGGGAGGCAACCTACGAGCAGTACTTC
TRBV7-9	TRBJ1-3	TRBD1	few	CASRPDRAGNTIYF	TGTGCCAGCAGACCCGACAGGGCTGGAAACACCATATATTTT
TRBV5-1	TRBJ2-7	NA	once	CASSLEPSPNFYEQYF	TGCGCCAGCAGCTTGGAACCTTCCCCAAACTTCTACGAGCAGTACTTC
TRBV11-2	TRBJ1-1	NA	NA	CASSFRQGLEAFF	TGTGCCAGCAGCTTTAGGCAGGGCCTAGAAGCTTTCTTT